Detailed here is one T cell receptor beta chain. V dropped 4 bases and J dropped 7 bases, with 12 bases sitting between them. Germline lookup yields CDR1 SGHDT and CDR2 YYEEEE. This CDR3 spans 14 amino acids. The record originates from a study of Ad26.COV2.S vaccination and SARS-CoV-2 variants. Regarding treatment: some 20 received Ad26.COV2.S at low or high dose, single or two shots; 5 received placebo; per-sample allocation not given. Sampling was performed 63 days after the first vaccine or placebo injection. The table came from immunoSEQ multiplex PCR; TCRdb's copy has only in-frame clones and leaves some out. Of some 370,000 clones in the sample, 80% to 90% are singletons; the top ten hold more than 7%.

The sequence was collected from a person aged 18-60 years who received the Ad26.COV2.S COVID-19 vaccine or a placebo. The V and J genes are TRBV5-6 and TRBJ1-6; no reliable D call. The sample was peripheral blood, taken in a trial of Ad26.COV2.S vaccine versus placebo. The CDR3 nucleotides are TGTGCCAGCAGCGGGAGCTTCGGGAATTCACCCCTCCACTTT. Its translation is CASSGSFGNSPLHF.